The entry below gives a single TCR beta chain sequence along with its context. Its antigen is not identified. The CDR3 runs to 16 residues. CDR1 and CDR2 from the germline V gene are SGDLS and YYNGEE. V shed 3 bases, J shed 5 bases, and the junction held 5 bases outside the gene matches. The entry originates in a study of cytomegalovirus exposure and HLA in healthy donors. Findings and limits, study-wide: Apparent HLA restriction characterized most CMV-associated TCR beta chains in a later analysis. A few CMV-associated chains were confirmed in vitro to be specific for CMV antigens.

PCR was performed using 60 Vbeta and 13 Jbeta primers. The assay was immunoSEQ multiplex PCR, and TCRdb's table has in-frame clones only and misses some. This sample yields 110,000 to 150,000 clones, of which roughly 80% are seen a single time; more than 3.5% belongs to the top ten. This clonotype was obtained from a woman aged 40 to 50 in good health and CMV-seropositive. The sequenced sample consisted of PBMCs. The chain recombines TRBV9 with TRBJ2-5; 15 bases are a match to TRBD2. CDR3 bases: TGTGCCAGCAGCGGCGGGACTAGCGGGGGGTTTGAGACCCAGTACTTC. Translating it yields CASSGGTSGGFETQYF.